This passage covers 9 T cell receptor beta chains from one sample sequenced in a study of shared clonotypes between healthy human individuals. Only in-frame clones appear in the TCRdb table, and some are missing; sequencing was by immunoSEQ multiplex PCR. In the table there are 760,000 or so clones, about 96% of which are singletons. Naive CD8 cells were CD45RO-negative, positively selected for CCR7, excluding terminally differentiated effector memory CD45RA+ cells. Specimen: naive CD8+ T cells sorted from blood. These receptors were collected from a man aged 25 to 40 in good health.

The genes are TRBV15 and TRBJ2-1; D call uncertain. Germline V gene data show CDR1 as LNHNV and CDR2 as YYDKDF (reference sequence). The CDR3 totals 14 residues. Trimming removed 0 bases from V and 4 bases from J, with 7 bases in between. CDR3 DNA: TGTGCCACCAGCAGAGAAACACTATACAATGAGCAGTTCTTC. Translating it yields CATSRETLYNEQFF.

The chain carries TRBV4-2 and TRBJ2-7, with 10 positions matching TRBD2. This CDR3 has 14 amino acids. Trimming removed 2 bases from V and 5 bases from J; junction bases left unmatched: 3. Germline values: CDR1 LGHNA, CDR2 YNFKEQ. This chain's CDR3 is CASSQPGTSDEQYF. The CDR3 nucleotides are TGTGCCAGCAGCCAACCTGGGACTAGCGACGAGCAGTACTTC.

The chain links TRBV7-9 to TRBJ2-7; the match to TRBD1 covers 8 bases. The germline CDR1 and CDR2 sequences are SEHNR and FQNEAQ (reference sequence). J gave up 2 bases and V 1 base, and 7 bases lay outside the gene matches. The CDR3 has 16 residues. The CDR3 protein is CASSLVRGTGTYEQYF. In nucleotides, the CDR3 is TGTGCCAGCAGCTTAGTTCGAGGGACAGGCACCTACGAGCAGTACTTC.

This chain uses TRBV2 with TRBJ2-5; D is ambiguous. The CDR3 has 13 residues. Germline values: CDR1 SNHLY, CDR2 FYNNEI. Trimming took off 0 bases at V and 3 bases at J, with 5 bases between the two ends. In nucleotides, the CDR3 is TGTGCCAGCAGTGAAGCGCCCAAAGAGACCCAGTACTTC. It yields the protein CASSEAPKETQYF.

The chain employs TRBV29-1 and TRBJ2-2; a possible D gene is TRBD2 (5 bases). This CDR3 is built from 14 residues. V dropped 6 bases and J dropped 3 bases, with 14 bases sitting between them. CDR1 is SQVTM, CDR2 ANQGSEA, per germline. CDR3 nucleotide sequence: TGCAGCGTCGCTGAACTAGACGACACCGGGGAGCTGTTTTTT. Translated, it gives CSVAELDDTGELFF.

This chain connects TRBV6-5 to TRBJ2-3; 7 bases map to TRBD1. The CDR3 runs 15 residues. The junction had 15 bases not matched to a gene; V was cut back by 8 bases and J by 7 bases. Germline lookup yields CDR1 MNHEY and CDR2 SVGAGI. This CDR3 reads CASHAGTAMLYTQYF. The CDR3 DNA reads TGTGCCAGCCATGCCGGGACAGCGATGTTGTATACGCAGTATTTT.

CDR3 loop: CASSLRATNEKLFF. As DNA, the CDR3 is TGTGCCAGCAGCTTAAGGGCAACTAATGAAAAACTGTTTTTT. This chain connects TRBV7-9 to TRBJ1-4; D remains unclear. CDR1 is SEHNR and CDR2 is FQNEAQ in the germline V gene (reference sequence). V lost 2 bases to trimming and J lost 0 bases, with 4 bases between them. There are 14 residues in the CDR3.

The chain joins TRBV7-9 to TRBJ2-3; 7 positions agree with TRBD2. This CDR3 region has 15 residues. The V segment lost 4 bases and the J segment 8 bases; nucleotides outside the gene matches: 12. CDR1 SEHNR and CDR2 FQNEAQ come from the germline V gene (reference sequence). CDR3 loop: CASSSDIGGGGTQYF. DNA for the CDR3: TGTGCCAGCAGCTCGGACATAGGCGGGGGTGGTACGCAGTATTTT.

This clone was detected once. As DNA, the CDR3 is TGTGCCAGCAGTTGGGGACTAGGTGGCAATGAGCAGTTCTTC. Its translation is CASSWGLGGNEQFF. V is TRBV27 and J is TRBJ2-1; TRBD2 matches at 8 bases. The germline gives CDR1 MNHEY, CDR2 SMNVEV (reference sequence). The CDR3 loop spans 14 amino acids. Germline trimming cut 4 bases from V and 6 bases from J; bases unmatched to any gene: 5.